This TCR beta chain is from a study of blood T cell repertoires in COVID-19. Germline V gives CDR1 KGHDR, CDR2 SFDVKD. The V and J ends lost 4 bases and 0 bases, in that order; junction bases with no gene match: 11. The CDR3 is 18 residues long. The method was immunoSEQ multiplex PCR; TCRdb's version includes in-frame clones alone and lacks a portion of them. Here the sample spans 250,000 to 300,000 clones, about 88% being singletons. This TCR was sampled from a woman in her 70s with COVID-19, enrolled during active disease. V usage is TRBV24-1 and J usage is TRBJ1-2, with 9 bases aligning to TRBD1. The sample was peripheral blood. CDR3 nucleotide sequence: TGTGCCACCAGTGACCCCCGGGACAGGGATCAAGCTAACTATGGCTACACCTTC. The encoded protein is CATSDPRDRDQANYGYTF.